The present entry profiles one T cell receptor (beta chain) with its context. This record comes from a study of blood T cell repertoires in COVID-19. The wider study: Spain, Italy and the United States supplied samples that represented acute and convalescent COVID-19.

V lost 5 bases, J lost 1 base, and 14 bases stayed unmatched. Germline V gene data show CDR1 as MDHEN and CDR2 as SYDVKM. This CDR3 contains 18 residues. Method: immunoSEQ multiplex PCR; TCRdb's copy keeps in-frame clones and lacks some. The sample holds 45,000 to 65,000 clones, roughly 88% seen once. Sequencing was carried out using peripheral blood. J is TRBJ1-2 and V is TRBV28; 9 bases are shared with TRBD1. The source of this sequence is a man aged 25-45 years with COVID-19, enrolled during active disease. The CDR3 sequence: CASSRNRDRVGLNYGYTF. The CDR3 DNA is TGTGCCAGCAGTCGAAACCGGGACAGGGTGGGACTTAACTATGGCTACACCTTC.